These 29 T cell receptor beta chains share one sample of origin, sequenced in a study of T cell repertoires in cytomegalovirus infection. These TCRs' antigens remain unknown. TCRdb reprocessed the reads via MiXCR and lists one record per CDR3 protein. In the table there are approximately 110,000 distinct CDR3 sequences, around 31% of which are singletons. This sample comprised CD8+ T cells from cultured PBMCs, obtained from culture after CMV antigen stimulation. All receptors come from a human donor in good health (CMV status not recorded). Some clones in this sample may be carry-over from other donors' samples.

The V call is TRBV9, the J call TRBJ2-4; 8 nucleotides agree with TRBD2. J lost 3 bases, V lost 3 bases, and 8 bases had no gene match. The V gene's germline CDR1 is SGDLS and CDR2 YYNGEE. This CDR3 contains 16 residues. The CDR3 loop is CASSALAGGDKNIQYF. For the CDR3, the DNA is TGTGCCAGCAGCGCCCTAGCGGGCGGTGACAAAAACATTCAGTACTTC.

This clonotype was observed a handful of times. The V and J genes are TRBV7-2 and TRBJ1-2; a weak D match, TRBD1 (6 bases). The CDR3 consists of 16 residues. Germline CDR1 and CDR2: SGHTA and FQGNSA. Deletions cut 5 bases from V and 3 bases from J, with 19 bases between. CDR3 coding DNA: TGTGCCAGCAGCCCCAACTACAGGGTATTTGACTATGGCTACACCTTC. It encodes CASSPNYRVFDYGYTF.

The CDR3 here is CASSPSGGLYNEQFF. CDR3 DNA: TGTGCCAGCAGCCCATCGGGGGGCCTCTACAATGAGCAGTTCTTC. This rearrangement joins TRBV11-2 to TRBJ2-1; maybe TRBD2 (7 bases). Per germline, CDR1 SGHAT and CDR2 FQNNGV. The CDR3 spans 15 residues. Trimming pared 5 bases from V and 3 bases from J, leaving 14 bases between.

Regarding this clonotype: A much larger clone lies a single base off, so this may be a read error. The rearrangement links TRBV19 to TRBJ1-1, with D unclear. The CDR3 runs to 13 residues. Looked up from germline, CDR1 is LNHDA and CDR2 is SQIVND (reference sequence). The CDR3 nucleotides read TGTGCCAGTAGTATAGATCAGAACACTGAAACTTTCTTT. It specifies CASSIDQNTETFF.

In nucleotides, the CDR3 is TGTGCCAGCAGCTTAAGCGGGGGGACCGGGGAGCTGTTTTTT. It codes for CASSLSGGTGELFF. The chain links TRBV7-6 to TRBJ2-2; 9 bases match TRBD2. The CDR3 is 14 residues long. Germline V gives CDR1 SGHVS, CDR2 FNYEAQ. V lost 2 bases to trimming and J lost 5 bases; unmatched junction nucleotides: 0.

The chain is built from TRBV2 and TRBJ2-1; the match to TRBD2 covers 9 bases. The length of the CDR3 is 15 residues. CDR1 is SNHLY, CDR2 FYNNEI, per germline. Germline trimming cut 5 bases from V and 9 bases from J; bases unmatched to any gene: 11. The CDR3 coding sequence is TGTGCCAGCAGTCCTGGCGGGGGGGCGGTCGTTGAGCAGTTCTTC. Translating gives CASSPGGGAVVEQFF.

This clonotype was detected only a few times. As DNA, the CDR3 is TGTGCCAGCAGTGTTCAACGACAGGGAACCGGGGAGCTGTTTTTT. Translation: CASSVQRQGTGELFF. The chain has TRBV28 and TRBJ2-2, with TRBD1 matching 7 bases. Germline V lookup: CDR1 MDHEN, CDR2 SYDVKM. Trimming took 5 bases from V and 5 from J; bases not matched to a gene: 8. CDR3 length equals 15 residues.

The rearrangement links TRBV20-1 to TRBJ2-1, with TRBD1 matching 7 bases. This CDR3 is 14 amino acids long. In germline, CDR1 is DFQATT, CDR2 SNEGSKA (reference sequence). Trimming at V came to 0 bases and at J to 6 bases, leaving 5 bases not matched to a gene. DNA of the CDR3: TGCAGTGCTAGAGATTTACAGGGGCCCAATGAGCAGTTCTTC. Its protein product is CSARDLQGPNEQFF.

The chain carries TRBV28 and TRBJ1-1; tentative D call: TRBD1 (6 bases). With 1 base removed from V and 1 base from J, the gap between germline ends came to 10 bases. Germline V CDR1 and CDR2: MDHEN, SYDVKM. The CDR3 runs to 15 residues. Here the CDR3 DNA reads TGTGCCAGCAGTTTATTCACAGGGCCGAACACTGAAGCTTTCTTT. Translated, it gives CASSLFTGPNTEAFF.

This clonotype was observed a handful of times. This chain's CDR3 is CASSYSLAGGSYNEQFF. The DNA for the CDR3 is TGTGCCAGCAGTTACTCACTAGCGGGGGGTTCGTACAATGAGCAGTTCTTC. The chain links TRBV6-5 to TRBJ2-1; 12 bases fit TRBD2. Per germline, CDR1 MNHEY and CDR2 SVGAGI. With 0 bases clipped from V and 4 bases from J, the junction kept 4 bases outside the gene matches. This CDR3 spans 17 amino acids.

The rearrangement links TRBV10-3 to TRBJ2-3, with no clear D. Trimming removed 4 bases at V and 0 bases at J, with 11 bases between. This CDR3 region has 15 residues. Germline CDR1 and CDR2: ENHRY and SYGVKD. In DNA, the CDR3 is TGTGCCATCAGTGTTACGGAACCTAGCACAGATACGCAGTATTTT. Translating gives CAISVTEPSTDTQYF.

This clonotype was picked up a small number of times. This chain joins TRBV7-2 and TRBJ1-2; 10 bases match TRBD1. In germline, CDR1 is SGHTA, CDR2 FQGNSA. Trimming cost V 8 bases and J 8 bases; bases outside gene matches: 8. The CDR3 is 13 residues long. The chain's CDR3 is CASSGTGVRGYTF. DNA of the CDR3: TGTGCCAGCTCAGGGACAGGGGTACGGGGCTACACCTTC.

Ten or more counts support this clonotype. The chain combines TRBV6-2 or TRBV6-3 with TRBJ2-2; no reliable D call. Per the germline V gene, CDR1 is MNHEY and CDR2 is SVGEGT. This CDR3 region has 13 residues. The CDR3 nucleotides are TGTGCTGCCCGGCCCCTCGGCACCGGGGAGCTGTTTTTT. Translating gives CAARPLGTGELFF.

This clonotype was detected many times. The chain has TRBV7-9 and TRBJ2-2; D is possibly TRBD2 (5 bases). Germline V gene sequence: CDR1 SEHNR, CDR2 FQNEAQ (reference sequence). V was clipped by 5 bases and J by 2 bases, with 12 bases between them. CDR3 length: 15 residues. CDR3 region: CASSEGLHNTGELFF. CDR3 sequence (DNA): TGTGCCAGCAGCGAAGGACTGCATAACACCGGGGAGCTGTTTTTT.

This clonotype was found a few times. V is TRBV6-1 and J is TRBJ1-6; TRBD1 might be the D (6 bases). V was trimmed by 3 bases and J by 5 bases, leaving 11 bases between them. The CDR3 spans 15 residues. Germline CDR1 and CDR2: MNHNS and SASEGT. Here the CDR3 reads CASSDLRTDNSPLHF. Here the CDR3 DNA reads TGTGCCAGCAGTGACCTACGGACAGATAATTCACCCCTCCACTTT.

A few counts support this clonotype. This chain links TRBV7-9 with TRBJ2-1; perhaps D is TRBD1 or TRBD2 (6 bases each). In germline, CDR1 is SEHNR, CDR2 FQNEAQ (reference sequence). The CDR3 covers 16 residues. Trimming took off 1 base at V and 5 bases at J, with 15 bases between the two ends. The CDR3 spells CASSLVPGAAHNEQFF. In nucleotides, the CDR3 is TGTGCCAGCAGCTTAGTGCCGGGGGCCGCCCACAATGAGCAGTTCTTC.

This clonotype has ten or more counts. This chain connects TRBV7-8 to TRBJ2-1; D ambiguous. Trimming stripped 2 bases from V and 6 bases from J, with 11 bases between. Germline loops: CDR1 SGHVS, CDR2 FQNEAQ. The CDR3 loop spans 14 amino acids. The CDR3 loop is CASSLLGSVNEQFF. The CDR3 region has the DNA TGTGCCAGCAGCTTATTAGGCTCCGTCAATGAGCAGTTCTTC.

This clonotype was found a few times. The chain uses TRBV7-8 and TRBJ2-1; D is uncertain. The CDR3 consists of 13 residues. V gave up 4 bases and J gave up 0 bases, with 4 bases separating them. Germline CDR1 reads SGHVS; CDR2 reads FQNEAQ. The CDR3: CASSSNSYNEQFF. The CDR3 nucleotides read TGTGCCAGCAGCTCGAACTCCTACAATGAGCAGTTCTTC.

The genes are TRBV6-1 and TRBJ2-7; D call uncertain. This CDR3 has 13 amino acids. Germline V CDR1 and CDR2: MNHNS, SASEGT. V lost 2 bases to trimming and J lost 3 bases, with 8 bases between them. In DNA form, the CDR3 reads TGTGCCAGCAGTGAACGTCACCTCTACGAGCAGTACTTC. It specifies CASSERHLYEQYF.

There are many counts of this clonotype. V and J are TRBV19 and TRBJ1-5; 9 nucleotides align to TRBD1. V shed 4 bases and J 2 bases; nucleotides not matched to a gene: 15. The CDR3 length is 19 residues. The germline gives CDR1 LNHDA, CDR2 SQIVND (reference sequence). The CDR3 DNA follows: TGTGCCAGTAGTACCGATACCGGGACAGGGACCTCTGGCAATCAGCCCCAGCATTTT. Amino acids: CASSTDTGTGTSGNQPQHF.

This clonotype was counted a few times. CDR3 region: CASSQEGSPKYEQYF. The CDR3 DNA reads as TGTGCCAGCAGCCAAGAGGGGTCCCCCAAATACGAGCAGTACTTC. The V call is TRBV7-6, the J call TRBJ2-7; possibly TRBD1 or TRBD2 for D (5 bases each). The germline gives CDR1 SGHVS, CDR2 FNYEAQ. The CDR3 totals 15 residues. V was pared by 5 bases and J by 4 bases, with 18 bases between. Filled out from reference TRBV7-6 and TRBJ2-7, the complete variable domain reads GAGVSQSPRYKVTKRGQDVALRCDPISGHVSLYWYRQALGQGPEFLTYFNYEAQQDKSGLPNDRFSAERPEGSISTLTIQRTEQRDSAMYRCASSQEGSPKYEQYFGPGTRLTVT.

The chain recombines TRBV10-3 with TRBJ2-5; TRBD1 matches at 8 bases. In germline, CDR1 is ENHRY, CDR2 SYGVKD. Trimming removed 7 bases from V and 1 base from J; junction bases left unmatched: 5. CDR3 length: 14 residues. The CDR3 loop is CAITEDRAQETQYF. CDR3 coding DNA: TGTGCCATCACCGAGGACAGGGCCCAAGAGACCCAGTACTTC.

This clonotype has a handful of counts. The chain recombines TRBV6-5 with TRBJ1-1; D gene ambiguous. V lost 0 bases to trimming and J lost 6 bases, with 11 bases between them. CDR3 length: 14 residues. Germline assignment: CDR1 MNHEY and CDR2 SVGAGI. Here the CDR3 DNA reads TGTGCCAGCAGTTACTCGGGTGGTTTGGCTGAAGCTTTCTTT. Protein product: CASSYSGGLAEAFF.

This clonotype was counted at least ten times. The chain combines TRBV7-8 with TRBJ2-4; the match to TRBD1 covers 11 bases. Germline V lookup: CDR1 SGHVS, CDR2 FQNEAQ. CDR3 length: 16 residues. With V trimmed by 0 bases and J by 9 bases, 7 bases remained unmatched. The CDR3 sequence: CASSLAAGTGGVIQYF. CDR3 in DNA: TGTGCCAGCAGCTTAGCGGCCGGGACAGGGGGGGTCATTCAGTACTTC. Filled out from reference TRBV7-8 and TRBJ2-4, the complete variable domain reads GAGVSQSPRYKVAKRGQDVALRCDPISGHVSLFWYQQALGQGPEFLTYFQNEAQLDKSGLPSDRFFAERPEGSVSTLKIQRTQQEDSAVYLCASSLAAGTGGVIQYFGAGTRLSVL.

This rearrangement joins TRBV5-1 to TRBJ1-1; the D is unclear. The CDR3 has 16 amino acids. V was trimmed by 4 bases and J by 0 bases, leaving 16 bases between them. Germline CDR1 reads SGHRS; CDR2 reads YFSETQ. The CDR3 DNA sequence: TGCGCCAGCAGCCCCACTGCCGGAGGGATGAACACTGAAGCTTTCTTT. Translated, it gives CASSPTAGGMNTEAFF.

This clonotype was seen more than once but under ten times. V and J are TRBV28 and TRBJ1-4; a possible D gene is TRBD1 (5 bases). The ends were cut back, 4 bases at V and 8 bases at J, with 14 bases in the middle. The CDR3 totals 14 residues. CDR1 is MDHEN and CDR2 is SYDVKM in the germline V gene. The CDR3 bases are TGTGCCAGCAGTTGGGAACAGGAGGGGGAAAAACTGTTTTTT. Its translation is CASSWEQEGEKLFF.

As to this clonotype: Since a much larger clone is just one base distant, this may be a read error. The chain carries TRBV7-8 and TRBJ2-1; TRBD1 might be the D (5 bases). The CDR3 runs 18 residues. Trimming stripped 5 bases from V and 1 base from J, with 21 bases between. CDR1 is SGHVS, CDR2 FQNEAQ, per germline. In nucleotides, the CDR3 is TGTGCCAGCAGCCCCAGACGGGTAAGGGGCTGGTCCTACAATGAGCAGTTCTTC. The encoded protein is CASSPRRVRGWSYNEQFF.

This chain uses TRBV2 with TRBJ2-2; perhaps D is TRBD1 or TRBD2 (5 bases each). Trimming stripped 0 bases from V and 4 bases from J, with 12 bases between. Germline V gene sequence: CDR1 SNHLY, CDR2 FYNNEI. This CDR3 region has 16 residues. The CDR3: CASSEAERGFTGELFF. In DNA form, the CDR3 reads TGTGCCAGCAGTGAAGCTGAGAGGGGCTTCACCGGGGAGCTGTTTTTT.

This clonotype was seen repeatedly, ten times or more. The chain carries TRBV7-8 and TRBJ2-2, with D perhaps TRBD1 (5 bases). The germline V and J ends were trimmed by 5 bases and 3 bases, with 13 bases remaining between them. This CDR3 is built from 15 residues. Per germline, CDR1 SGHVS and CDR2 FQNEAQ. Here the CDR3 DNA reads TGTGCCAGCAGCGCTGACAGCGTATACACCGGGGAGCTGTTTTTT. Translating gives CASSADSVYTGELFF.